This T cell receptor beta chain was sequenced during a study of shared clonotypes between healthy human individuals. Study outcomes and limitations: Lower generation probabilities were found for non-shared clonotypes than for those shared by all four donors.

Of note for this clone: Its antigen is as yet unknown.

Sequencing was at deep level. Original processing notes: For the immunoSEQ data, sequences were junction-only without quality scores, so filtering differed. The method was immunoSEQ multiplex PCR; TCRdb's version includes in-frame clones alone and lacks a portion of them. D and trimming come from the DNA, and the V and J calls and clone size come from that table. The sample lists approximately 1.5 million clones; approximately 98% were seen once. The receptor was isolated from a man aged 25-40 years in good health. Sequencing used naive CD4+ T cells sorted from blood. Subset defined: CD45RA+ positively selected.

The CDR3 spells CASSLGTLPTTYNEQFF. The CDR3 nucleotides are TGTGCCAGCAGCTTAGGAACTCTGCCAACCACCTACAATGAGCAGTTCTTC. The rearrangement links TRBV7-6 to TRBJ2-1, with D unclear. Per the germline V gene, CDR1 is SGHVS and CDR2 is FNYEAQ. The CDR3 runs 17 residues. V lost 1 base and J lost 2, with 15 bases in between.